The clone carrying this T cell receptor (beta chain) was seen ten or more times. Unique molecular identifiers were incorporated when the TCRbeta library was constructed. TCRdb independently ran MiXCR on the PCR reads; one entry per CDR3 protein. This table holds hundreds of thousands of distinct CDR3 sequences, 30% to 35% found once. These data belong to a study of T-cell reconstitution after alpha-beta-depleted transplantation in children. The germline V gene encodes CDR1 SGHTA and CDR2 FQGNSA. V was trimmed by 3 bases and J by 1 base, leaving 19 bases between them. CDR3 size: 18 residues. The chain has TRBV7-2 and TRBJ2-4, with D possibly matching TRBD2 (7 bases). Sequenced here: PBMCs from the stem cell graft donor, sampled from the stem cell graft. The receptor was isolated from a human donor who donated a stem cell graft to a child with aplastic anemia. CDR3 in DNA: TGTGCCAGCAGCTTCCCTGAGAGGGGGGGCTGGGCCAAAAACATTCAGTACTTC. Encoded protein: CASSFPERGGWAKNIQYF.